This passage covers 12 T cell receptor beta chains from one sample sequenced in a study of T cells after yellow fever vaccination (dated by TCRdb to the late 2010s). The method behind the library was 5' RACE. Data came from an Illumina NovaSeq 6000. The raw public reads went through TCRdb reprocessing: fastp at Q25, MiXCR clone calling, in-frame beta chains kept. Every distinct CDR3 protein forms one entry, paired with its most common genes and DNA. The sample data list a few hundred thousand distinct CDR3 sequences, and less than 4.5% of these were observed just once. The ten largest clones capture 23% of the sample. The sample's treatment or condition label is to be understood as: live attenuated yellow fever vaccine strain. Specimen: PBMCs, collected on the day of the yellow fever booster vaccination. Receptor source: a man younger than 30 who received the YFV17D yellow fever vaccine.

The sample holds a few counts of this clonotype. The genes are TRBV7-2 and TRBJ2-5; D not resolved. The V end was cut by 3 bases, the J end by 4 bases, with 21 bases between. Germline lookup yields CDR1 SGHTA and CDR2 FQGNSA. The CDR3 sequence is 17 residues long. CDR3 loop: CASSFWQLGKTLETQYF. DNA of the CDR3: TGTGCCAGCAGCTTCTGGCAGCTCGGTAAAACCTTAGAGACCCAGTACTTC.

As DNA, the CDR3 is TGCGCCAGCAGCCAATCCCAGGGCGGACAGCCCCAGCATTTT. As protein: CASSQSQGGQPQHF. This sequence joins TRBV4-1 and TRBJ1-5, with D perhaps matching TRBD1 (5 bases). The CDR3 consists of 14 residues. The germline V gene has CDR1 MGHRA and CDR2 YSYEKL. V lost 2 bases and J 7 bases, leaving 12 bases between the germline ends.

This clonotype was picked up many times. The J gene is TRBJ2-7, the V gene TRBV11-2; D gene ambiguous. Trimming took 5 bases from V and 4 from J, leaving 6 bases between them. The germline CDR1 and CDR2 sequences are SGHAT and FQNNGV. The length of the CDR3 is 11 residues. This CDR3 reads CASSGTYEQYF. The CDR3 coding sequence is TGTGCCAGCAGCGGTACTTACGAGCAGTACTTC. Combining the CDR3 with reference TRBV11-2 and TRBJ2-7 gives the whole variable domain EAGVAQSPRYKIIEKRQSVAFWCNPISGHATLYWYQQILGQGPKLLIQFQNNGVVDDSQLPKDRFSAERLKGVDSTLKIQPAKLEDSAVYLCASSGTYEQYFGPGTRLTVT.

The chain is built from TRBV2 and TRBJ2-7, with 8 bases lining up with TRBD1. The CDR3 spans 13 residues. The junction had 3 bases not matched to a gene; V was cut back by 4 bases and J by 4 bases. CDR1 is SNHLY, CDR2 FYNNEI, per germline. CDR3 in amino acids: CASSGTGGYEQYF. In DNA form, the CDR3 reads TGTGCCAGCAGTGGTACAGGGGGGTACGAGCAGTACTTC.

This clonotype showed up just a few times. The chain is built from TRBV7-9 and TRBJ1-2; D is perhaps TRBD1 (6 bases). Looked up from germline, CDR1 is SEHNR and CDR2 is FQNEAQ (reference sequence). Deletions cut 1 base from V and 5 bases from J, with 11 bases between. The CDR3 runs 14 residues. The CDR3 region is CASSLEAGAYGYTF. CDR3 DNA sequence: TGTGCCAGCAGCTTAGAGGCAGGGGCGTATGGCTACACCTTC. The full variable domain, completed using reference TRBV7-9 and TRBJ1-2, is DTGVSQNPRHKITKRGQNVTFRCDPISEHNRLYWYRQTLGQGPEFLTYFQNEAQLEKSRLLSDRFSAERPKGSFSTLEIQRTEQGDSAMYLCASSLEAGAYGYTFGSGTRLTVV.

This clonotype occurred many times. The chain joins TRBV2 to TRBJ1-1; no definite D call. The CDR3 contains 13 residues. Deletions cut 4 bases from V and 5 bases from J, with 11 bases between. In germline, CDR1 is SNHLY, CDR2 FYNNEI. CDR3 residues: CASSVGRGTEAFF. CDR3 bases: TGTGCCAGCAGTGTTGGGAGAGGGACTGAAGCTTTCTTT. The full variable domain, with the rest looked up from reference TRBV2 and TRBJ1-1, is EPEVTQTPSHQVTQMGQEVILRCVPISNHLYFYWYRQILGQKVEFLVSFYNNEISEKSEIFDDQFSVERPDGSNFTLKIRSTKLEDSAMYFCASSVGRGTEAFFGQGTRLTVV.

This clonotype was counted many times. CDR3 residues: CASSLFGTRNTGELFF. The CDR3 coding sequence is TGCGCCAGCAGCTTGTTTGGGACAAGGAACACCGGGGAGCTGTTTTTT. V gene TRBV5-1 combines with J gene TRBJ2-2, with D possibly matching TRBD1 (6 bases). V was trimmed by 1 base and J by 1 base, leaving 11 bases between them. This CDR3 has 16 amino acids. CDR1 and CDR2 from the germline V gene are SGHRS and YFSETQ.

This clonotype was seen ten or more times. The rearrangement uses TRBV7-9 and TRBJ1-6; no clear D. Trimming took 1 base from V and 4 from J, leaving 5 bases between them. The CDR3 runs 14 residues. Germline V gene data show CDR1 as SEHNR and CDR2 as FQNEAQ (reference sequence). CDR3 sequence (DNA): TGTGCCAGCAGCTTAGGGCTATATAATTCACCCCTCCACTTT. Translation: CASSLGLYNSPLHF.

This clonotype has just a few counts. The chain is built from TRBV19 and TRBJ1-1; no clear D. CDR1 and CDR2 (germline): LNHDA, SQIVND (reference sequence). V lost 3 bases and J 3 bases, leaving 11 bases between the germline ends. CDR3 size: 14 residues. The CDR3 spells CASSIAGDDTEAFF. The DNA for the CDR3 is TGTGCCAGTAGTATCGCTGGGGATGACACTGAAGCTTTCTTT.

This clonotype has a count of ten or more. The chain couples TRBV4-2 to TRBJ1-5, with unresolved D. Per germline, CDR1 LGHNA and CDR2 YNFKEQ. The CDR3 has 14 amino acids. V shed 0 bases and J shed 5 bases, with 8 bases lying between them. The CDR3 DNA follows: TGTGCCAGCAGCCAAGATCGAAGGTATCAGCCCCAGCATTTT. This codes for CASSQDRRYQPQHF.

This clonotype was detected ten times or more. The chain couples TRBV7-3 to TRBJ2-6; D gene ambiguous. Germline V lookup: CDR1 SGHTA, CDR2 FQGTGA. This CDR3 region has 16 residues. V was shortened by 2 bases and J by 0 bases, with 8 bases between the two germline ends. The DNA of the CDR3 is TGTGCCAGCAGCTTATTGGGGAACTCTGGGGCCAACGTCCTGACTTTC. Protein sequence: CASSLLGNSGANVLTF.

The J gene is TRBJ1-4, the V gene TRBV19; 8 nucleotides agree with TRBD1. The CDR3 length is 17 residues. The V and J ends lost 3 bases and 3 bases, in that order; junction bases with no gene match: 9. Germline CDR1 LNHDA, CDR2 SQIVND (reference sequence). CDR3 region: CASSMAPSTGANEKLFF. DNA of the CDR3: TGTGCCAGTAGTATGGCCCCGTCGACAGGGGCTAATGAAAAACTGTTTTTT.